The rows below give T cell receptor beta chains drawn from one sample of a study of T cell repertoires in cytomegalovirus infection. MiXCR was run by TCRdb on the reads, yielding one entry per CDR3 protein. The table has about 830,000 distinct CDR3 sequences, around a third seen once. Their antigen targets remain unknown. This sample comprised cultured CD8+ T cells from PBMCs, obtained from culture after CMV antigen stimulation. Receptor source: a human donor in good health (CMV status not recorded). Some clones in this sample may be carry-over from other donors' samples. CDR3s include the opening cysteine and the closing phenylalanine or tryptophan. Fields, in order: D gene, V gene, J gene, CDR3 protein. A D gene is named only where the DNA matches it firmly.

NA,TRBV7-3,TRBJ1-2,CASSLKAVGYGYTF
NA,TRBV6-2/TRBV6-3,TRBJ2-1,CASTRGGSVGDEQFF
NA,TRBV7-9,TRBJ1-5,CASSSGTGTRNQPQHF
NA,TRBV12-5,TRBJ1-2,CASVSDGYGYTF
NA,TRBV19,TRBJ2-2,CASSIRQYTGELFF
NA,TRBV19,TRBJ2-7,CASSMEDNGSYEQYF
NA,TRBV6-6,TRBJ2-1,CASSFLRADNGQFF
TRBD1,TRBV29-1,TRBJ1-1,CSVGTGAEAFF
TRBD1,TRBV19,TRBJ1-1,CASSPNRGDDEAFF
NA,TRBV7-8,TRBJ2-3,CASSLGLLGASADTQYF
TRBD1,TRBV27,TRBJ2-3,CASNFLRTGWAFGTDTQYF
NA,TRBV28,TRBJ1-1,CASSPLRFGTEAFF
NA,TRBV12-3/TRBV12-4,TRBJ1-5,CASSLAGNRRGRGEGQHF
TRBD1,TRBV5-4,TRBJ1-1,CASSKPGQGDSEAFF
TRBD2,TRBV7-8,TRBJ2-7,CASSSLAGGTYEQYF
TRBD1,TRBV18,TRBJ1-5,CASSGQVIADNQPQHF
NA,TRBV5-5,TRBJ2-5,CASSSPGHPQETQYF
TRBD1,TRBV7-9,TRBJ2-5,CASSGQGAAETQYF
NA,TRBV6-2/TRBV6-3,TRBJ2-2,CATELDTNTGELFF
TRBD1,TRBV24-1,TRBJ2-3,CATSGVTGTTDTQYF
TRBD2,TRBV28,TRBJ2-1,CASSPMTSGGAWEQFF
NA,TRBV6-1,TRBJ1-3,CANIPDRTGGNTIYF
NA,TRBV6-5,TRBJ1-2,CASSYSDTYGYTF
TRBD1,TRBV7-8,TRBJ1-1,CASSPLLGDRGEAFF
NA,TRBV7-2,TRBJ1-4,CASSARIGYQEKLFF
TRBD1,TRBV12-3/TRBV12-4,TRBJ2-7,CASSRTGANHEQYF
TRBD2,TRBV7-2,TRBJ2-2,CASSLNAGGITGELFF
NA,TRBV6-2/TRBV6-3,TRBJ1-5,CASSYLVPQPQHF
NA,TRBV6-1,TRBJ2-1,CASSEVGRSSSYNEQFF
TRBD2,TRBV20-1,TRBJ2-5,CSARDGSGLAVGETQYF
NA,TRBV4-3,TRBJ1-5,CASSPSGAAGQPQHF
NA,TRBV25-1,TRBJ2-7,CASSERAPYEQYF
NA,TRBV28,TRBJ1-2,CASSPGSLGHGYTF
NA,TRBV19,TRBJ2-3,CASSIRARITDTQYF
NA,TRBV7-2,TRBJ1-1,CVSSPGPGTEAFF
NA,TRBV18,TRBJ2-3,CASSPPGGLDTQYF
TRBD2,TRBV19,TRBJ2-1,CASSDPGTSGGENEQFF
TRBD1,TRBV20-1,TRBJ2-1,CSGPGQGSREQFF
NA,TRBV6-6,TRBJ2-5,CASSYFLGLALQETQYF
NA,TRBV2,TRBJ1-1,CASWGPRGNTEAFF
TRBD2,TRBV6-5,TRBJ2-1,CASSWDSGGNEQFF
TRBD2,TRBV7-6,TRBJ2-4,CASSAGLAGGLAKNIQYF
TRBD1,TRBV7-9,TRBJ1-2,CASSSYTDRVGYGYTF
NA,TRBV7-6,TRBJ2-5,CASSLVEIQETQYF
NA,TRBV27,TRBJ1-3,CASSLSGPFSGNTIYF
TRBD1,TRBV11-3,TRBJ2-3,CASSSPTGLGTDTQYF
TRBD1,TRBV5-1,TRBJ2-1,CASSLRGQGDNEQFF
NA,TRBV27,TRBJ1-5,CASSPGSRADQPQHF
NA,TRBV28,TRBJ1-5,CASSLLSGNSQPQHF
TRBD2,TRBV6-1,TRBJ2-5,CASSEDLAVQETQYF
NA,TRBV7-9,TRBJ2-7,CASSPESYEQYF
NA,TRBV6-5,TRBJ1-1,CASSYRGAPEAFF
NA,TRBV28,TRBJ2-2,CASSRGDFTNTGELFF
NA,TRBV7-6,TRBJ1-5,CASSLERGQPQHF
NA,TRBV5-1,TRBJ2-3,CASVLRTPTDTQYF
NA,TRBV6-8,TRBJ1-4,CASSYSGRKNEKLFF
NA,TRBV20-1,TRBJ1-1,CSARDHQGRDEAFF
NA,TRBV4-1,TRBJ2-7,CASSQNRREQYF
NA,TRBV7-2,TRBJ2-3,CASSLYLGVVDTQYF